This TCR beta chain was sequenced during a study of blood T cell repertoires in COVID-19. The study recruited people aged about 18 to 95 years across around 23 US areas. Participant reports of clinical history set cohort assignment. TCRdb's copy holds only in-frame clones and misses some; the assay was immunoSEQ multiplex PCR. The sample carries hundreds of thousands of clones, around four fifths recorded once. The clonotype was recovered from a man aged 25-45 years with acute COVID-19. The sequenced material came from PBMCs or T cells enriched from blood (not recorded which).

The CDR3 bases are TGTGCCAGCAATTTCCGGGACTCTCGTGGAAACACCATATATTTT. It codes for CASNFRDSRGNTIYF. This sequence joins TRBV19 and TRBJ1-3, with D possibly matching TRBD1 (5 bases). This CDR3 has 15 residues. The germline V and J ends were trimmed by 9 bases and 3 bases, with 18 bases remaining between them. CDR1 and CDR2 (germline): LNHDA, SQIVND (reference sequence).